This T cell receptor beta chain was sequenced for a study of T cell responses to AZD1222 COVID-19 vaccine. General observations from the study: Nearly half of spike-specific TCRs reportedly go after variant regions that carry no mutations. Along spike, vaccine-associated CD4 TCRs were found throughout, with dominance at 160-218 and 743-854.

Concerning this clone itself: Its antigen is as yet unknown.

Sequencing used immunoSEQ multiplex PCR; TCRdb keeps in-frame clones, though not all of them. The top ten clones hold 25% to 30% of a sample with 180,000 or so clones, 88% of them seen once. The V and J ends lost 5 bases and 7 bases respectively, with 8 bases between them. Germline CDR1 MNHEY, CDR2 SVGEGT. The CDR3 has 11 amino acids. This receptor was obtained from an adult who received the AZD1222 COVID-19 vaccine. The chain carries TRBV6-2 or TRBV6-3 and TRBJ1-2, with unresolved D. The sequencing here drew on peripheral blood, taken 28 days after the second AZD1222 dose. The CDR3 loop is CASSGPPGYTF. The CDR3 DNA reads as TGTGCCAGCAGTGGCCCGCCTGGCTACACCTTC.